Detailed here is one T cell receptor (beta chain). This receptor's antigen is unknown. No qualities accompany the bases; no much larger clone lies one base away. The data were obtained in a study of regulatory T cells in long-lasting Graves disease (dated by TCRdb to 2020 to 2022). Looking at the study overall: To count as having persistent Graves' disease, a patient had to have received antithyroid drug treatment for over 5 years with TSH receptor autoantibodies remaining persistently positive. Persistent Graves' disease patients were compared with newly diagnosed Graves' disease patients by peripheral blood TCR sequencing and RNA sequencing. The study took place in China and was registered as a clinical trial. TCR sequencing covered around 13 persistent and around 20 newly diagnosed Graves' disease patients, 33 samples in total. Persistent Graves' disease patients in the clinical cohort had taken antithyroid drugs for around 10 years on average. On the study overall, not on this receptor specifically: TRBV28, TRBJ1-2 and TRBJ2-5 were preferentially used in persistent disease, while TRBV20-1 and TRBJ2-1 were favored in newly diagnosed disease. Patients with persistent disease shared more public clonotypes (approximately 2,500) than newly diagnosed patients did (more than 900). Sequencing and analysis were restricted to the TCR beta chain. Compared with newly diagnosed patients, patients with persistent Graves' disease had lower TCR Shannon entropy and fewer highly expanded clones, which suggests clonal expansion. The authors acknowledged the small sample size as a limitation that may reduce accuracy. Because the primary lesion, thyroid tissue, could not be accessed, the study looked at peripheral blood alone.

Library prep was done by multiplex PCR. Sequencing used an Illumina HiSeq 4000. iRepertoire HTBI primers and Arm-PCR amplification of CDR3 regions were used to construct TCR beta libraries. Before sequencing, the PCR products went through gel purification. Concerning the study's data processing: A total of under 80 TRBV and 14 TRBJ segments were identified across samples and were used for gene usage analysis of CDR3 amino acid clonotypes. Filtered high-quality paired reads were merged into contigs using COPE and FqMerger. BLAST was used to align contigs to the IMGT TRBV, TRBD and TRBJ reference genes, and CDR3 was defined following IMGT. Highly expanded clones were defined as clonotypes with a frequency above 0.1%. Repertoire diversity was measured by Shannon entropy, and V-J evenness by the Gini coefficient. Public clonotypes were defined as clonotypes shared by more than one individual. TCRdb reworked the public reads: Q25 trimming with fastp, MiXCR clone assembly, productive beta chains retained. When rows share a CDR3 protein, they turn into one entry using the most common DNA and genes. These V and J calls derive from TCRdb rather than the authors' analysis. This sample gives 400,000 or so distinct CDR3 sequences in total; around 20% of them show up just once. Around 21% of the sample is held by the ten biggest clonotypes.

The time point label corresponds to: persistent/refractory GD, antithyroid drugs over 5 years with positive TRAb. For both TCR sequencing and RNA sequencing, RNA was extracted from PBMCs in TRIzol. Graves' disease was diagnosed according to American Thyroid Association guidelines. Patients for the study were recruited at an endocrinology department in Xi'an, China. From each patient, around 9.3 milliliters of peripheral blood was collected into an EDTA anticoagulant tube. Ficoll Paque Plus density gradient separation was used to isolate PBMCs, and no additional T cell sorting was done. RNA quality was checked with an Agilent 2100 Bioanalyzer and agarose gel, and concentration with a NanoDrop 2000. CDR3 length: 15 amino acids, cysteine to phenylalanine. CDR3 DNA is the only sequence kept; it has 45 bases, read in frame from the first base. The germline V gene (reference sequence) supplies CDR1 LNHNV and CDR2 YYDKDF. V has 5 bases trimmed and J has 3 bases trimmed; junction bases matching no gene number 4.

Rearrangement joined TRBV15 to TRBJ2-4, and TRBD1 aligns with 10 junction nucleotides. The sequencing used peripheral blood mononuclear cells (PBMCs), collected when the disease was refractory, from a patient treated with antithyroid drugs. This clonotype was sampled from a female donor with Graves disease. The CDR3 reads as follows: CATSDRGLDKNIQYF. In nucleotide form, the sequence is TGTGCCACCAGCGACAGGGGGCTTGACAAAAACATTCAGTACTTC.